This TCR beta chain was documented in a study of blood T cell repertoires in COVID-19. Study-wide background: Sample material is recorded as cDNA or gDNA derived from T cells, B-cell-depleted T cells, or PBMCs.

In the original analysis: Using reference gene primer amplification, nucleated cell counts were estimated. Assay used: immunoSEQ multiplex PCR; TCRdb lists only in-frame clones, some missing. The DNA was the basis for D and trimming; V, J and clone size are from that table. The sample contains 110,000 or so clones, roughly 80% of which appear only once. This CDR3 region has 18 residues. From germline, CDR1 is SGHRS and CDR2 YFSETQ. Trimming pared 4 bases from V and 3 bases from J, leaving 25 bases between. V and J are TRBV5-1 and TRBJ1-2, with TRBD1 as a possible D gene (6 bases). Sequenced sample: peripheral blood. The TCR was taken from a man aged 50-59 years with acute or convalescent COVID-19. In DNA form, the CDR3 reads TGCGCCAGCAGCCTCCGCAGTCGGACAGCCCTTAAGGACTATGGCTACACCTTC. Translating gives CASSLRSRTALKDYGYTF.